The rows below give T cell receptor beta chains drawn from one sample of a study of T cell clonotyping in hematopoietic cell transplantation. Method: immunoSEQ multiplex PCR; TCRdb's copy keeps in-frame clones and lacks some. The sample has 9,000 to 13,000 clones, approximately 88% seen once. The sequencing here drew on PBMCs, taken 180 days after allogeneic stem cell transplant. The receptors stem from a male patient between 55 and 70 years old who had an allogeneic stem cell transplant from an unrelated donor, so the T cells may come from the graft donor. Some clones in this sample may be carry-over from other donors' samples. The CDR3 runs from the conserved cysteine through the conserved F or W. D genes are given only for firm matches. The listing skips clone size in some rows; elsewhere it reads once, few, many or a size class.

TRBV7-6,once,TRBJ1-2,NA,CASSLNRQPNYGYTF,TGTGCCAGCAGCTTGAACCGACAGCCGAACTATGGCTACACCTTC
TRBV2,once,TRBJ2-4,TRBD1,CASSADRVDIQYF,TGTGCCAGCAGTGCTGACAGGGTTGACATTCAGTACTTC
TRBV5-6,NA,TRBJ2-2,NA,CASTEIGGPNTGELFF,TGTGCCAGCACTGAAATCGGGGGGCCGAACACCGGGGAGCTGTTTTTT
TRBV7-3,few,TRBJ2-5,NA,CASSLTAGETQYF,TGTGCCAGCAGCTTAACCGCGGGGGAGACCCAGTACTTC
TRBV19,NA,TRBJ1-2,NA,CASSRTDRGYTF,TGTGCCAGTAGTAGGACAGATCGCGGCTACACCTTC
TRBV5-1,NA,TRBJ2-3,TRBD1,CASNTPGQASDTQYF,TGCGCCAGCAACACACCGGGACAGGCCTCCGATACGCAGTATTTT
TRBV29-1,few,TRBJ2-7,NA,CSGVGHGSYEQYF,TGCAGCGGAGTCGGACACGGATCCTACGAGCAGTACTTC
TRBV19,NA,TRBJ1-1,NA,CASSPQTGLGAEAFF,TGTGCCAGTAGTCCCCAAACAGGGTTAGGGGCTGAAGCTTTCTTT
TRBV6-6,once,TRBJ2-1,NA,CASSYSRLDNEQFF,TGTGCCAGCAGTTACTCAAGACTAGACAATGAGCAGTTCTTC
TRBV6-1,NA,TRBJ2-1,NA,CASRGLEGGAAEQFF,TGTGCCAGCAGGGGGCTGGAGGGGGGCGCCGCTGAGCAGTTCTTC
TRBV29-1,NA,TRBJ2-7,TRBD1,CSVAPGQGFNEQYF,TGCAGCGTTGCACCGGGACAGGGGTTCAACGAGCAGTACTTC
TRBV6-6,NA,TRBJ2-5,NA,CASSYSAGAPQETQYF,TGTGCCAGCAGTTACTCCGCGGGGGCGCCTCAAGAGACCCAGTACTTC
TRBV2,NA,TRBJ1-2,NA,CASSVEGFLNYGYTF,TGTGCCAGCAGTGTCGAAGGGTTCCTCAACTATGGCTACACCTTC
TRBV11-3,NA,TRBJ2-3,NA,CASSLGTQSTDTQYF,TGTGCCAGCAGCTTAGGGACACAAAGCACAGATACGCAGTATTTT
TRBV6-1,NA,TRBJ1-4,NA,CASSGKDSINEKLFF,TGTGCCAGCAGTGGAAAGGACAGCATTAATGAAAAACTGTTTTTT
TRBV7-8,NA,TRBJ2-1,NA,CASSTGPSRNEQFF,TGTGCCAGCAGCACCGGCCCTTCTAGGAATGAGCAGTTCTTC
TRBV27,NA,TRBJ2-5,TRBD2,CASSLAGGLYQYF,TGTGCCAGCAGTTTAGCGGGGGGGCTCTACCAGTACTTC
TRBV13,NA,TRBJ2-7,TRBD2,CASSPTYYTAGYYEQYF,TGTGCCAGCAGTCCGACGTATTATACAGCGGGATACTACGAGCAGTACTTC
TRBV21-1,NA,TRBJ2-6,NA,CASSGGVSGANVLTF,TGTGCCAGCAGTGGCGGGGTCTCTGGGGCCAACGTCCTGACTTTC
TRBV7-2,NA,TRBJ1-6,NA,CASSLSGDNSPLHF,TGTGCCAGCAGCTTATCAGGGGATAATTCACCCCTCCACTTT
TRBV7-8,NA,TRBJ2-7,NA,CASSYRSQLRSSYEQYF,TGTGCCAGCAGCTACCGTTCACAGTTAAGGTCCTCCTACGAGCAGTACTTC
TRBV13,NA,TRBJ1-5,NA,CASSFGPGGYSQPQHF,TGTGCCAGCAGCTTTGGGCCCGGGGGGTACAGTCAGCCCCAGCATTTT
TRBV19,NA,TRBJ1-1,NA,CASSTGREPNTEAFF,TGTGCCAGTAGTACGGGACGAGAACCGAACACTGAAGCTTTCTTT
TRBV4-3,NA,TRBJ1-2,NA,CASSHLLASNYGYTF,TGCGCCAGCAGCCACCTTCTGGCGTCTAACTATGGCTACACCTTC
TRBV5-6,NA,TRBJ2-1,NA,CASSLGGSNEQFF,TGTGCCAGCAGCTTGGGAGGGAGTAATGAGCAGTTCTTC
TRBV29-1,NA,TRBJ1-2,TRBD1,CSVDTDRDNYGYTF,TGCAGCGTGGATACGGACAGGGATAACTATGGCTACACCTTC
TRBV5-6,NA,TRBJ1-6,TRBD1,CASSLQGVGSPLHF,TGTGCCAGCAGCCTTCAGGGGGTCGGGTCACCCCTCCACTTT
TRBV2,NA,TRBJ2-2,TRBD2,CAISTSGGVDTGELFF,TGTGCCATCTCGACTAGCGGGGGGGTAGACACCGGGGAGCTGTTTTTT
TRBV5-8,NA,TRBJ1-2,NA,CASSLYRGNYGYTF,TGTGCCAGCAGCTTGTACCGGGGGAACTATGGCTACACCTTC
TRBV29-1,NA,TRBJ1-1,TRBD1,CSVLSGTANTEAFF,TGCAGCGTCTTATCCGGGACAGCGAACACTGAAGCTTTCTTT
TRBV5-6,NA,TRBJ2-7,NA,CASSFWGLYEQYF,TGTGCCAGCAGCTTCTGGGGGCTCTACGAGCAGTACTTC
TRBV7-7,NA,TRBJ2-7,NA,CASSSLGSLQEQYF,TGTGCTAGCAGCTCCCTGGGATCGCTTCAAGAGCAGTACTTC
TRBV19,NA,TRBJ2-2,NA,CASSIAGNTGELFF,TGTGCCAGTAGTATAGCAGGGAACACCGGGGAGCTGTTTTTT
TRBV25-1,NA,TRBJ1-1,NA,CASSDTGQMNTEAFF,TGTGCCAGCAGTGATACCGGACAGATGAACACTGAAGCTTTCTTT
TRBV6-1,NA,TRBJ2-7,NA,CASIKGTESSYEQYF,TGTGCCAGCATAAAAGGGACGGAGAGCTCCTACGAGCAGTACTTC
TRBV9,few,TRBJ1-6,NA,CASKGDTNSPLHF,TGTGCCAGCAAGGGGGATACTAATTCACCCCTCCACTTT
TRBV4-2,NA,TRBJ1-5,NA,CASSQETSSNQPQHF,TGTGCCAGCAGCCAGGAGACCTCTAGCAATCAGCCCCAGCATTTT
TRBV27,NA,TRBJ2-3,NA,CASSLGLVAGTDTQYF,TGTGCCAGCAGTTTGGGGCTGGTAGCTGGCACAGATACGCAGTATTTT
TRBV5-6,NA,TRBJ1-2,NA,CASSLVQSYGYTF,TGTGCCAGCAGCTTGGTACAGTCCTATGGCTACACCTTC
TRBV10-3,once,TRBJ1-2,TRBD1,CAITSPGTVEETF,TGTGCCATCACTTCGCCCGGGACAGTAGAAGAAACCTTC
TRBV7-2,NA,TRBJ1-2,NA,CASSLTQNYGYTF,TGTGCCAGCAGCTTAACGCAGAACTATGGCTACACCTTC
TRBV4-3,NA,TRBJ2-2,NA,CASSQEHWIENTGELFF,TGCGCCAGCAGCCAAGAACATTGGATTGAAAACACCGGGGAGCTGTTTTTT
TRBV6-6,NA,TRBJ2-1,TRBD1,CASRHRGNEQFF,TGTGCCAGCAGACACAGGGGCAATGAGCAGTTCTTC
TRBV15,NA,TRBJ2-7,TRBD1,CATSRDRDRETYEQYF,TGTGCCACCAGCAGAGATAGGGACAGAGAGACCTACGAGCAGTACTTC
TRBV9,NA,TRBJ2-5,NA,CASSVTGRNSETQYF,TGTGCCAGCAGCGTAACGGGACGGAATTCGGAGACCCAGTACTTC
TRBV7-2,NA,TRBJ2-4,NA,CASSYLGAGDIQYF,TGTGCCAGCAGTTACCTTGGGGCAGGGGACATTCAGTACTTC
TRBV4-3,NA,TRBJ1-1,TRBD1,CASSQGQGANTEAFF,TGCGCCAGCAGCCAGGGACAGGGGGCGAACACTGAAGCTTTCTTT
TRBV29-1,NA,TRBJ2-2,NA,CSVGTGELFF,TGCAGCGTTGGAACCGGGGAGCTGTTTTTT
TRBV4-2,medium-sized,TRBJ2-7,NA,CASSQVAATSYEQYF,TGTGCCAGCAGCCAAGTCGCAGCGACCTCCTACGAGCAGTACTTC
TRBV7-2,NA,TRBJ2-5,NA,CASSFIRANQETQYF,TGTGCCAGCAGCTTTATCCGGGCCAACCAAGAGACCCAGTACTTC
TRBV4-3,NA,TRBJ1-3,NA,CASSQGHSGNTIYF,TGCGCCAGCAGCCAAGGCCACTCTGGAAACACCATATATTTT
TRBV5-1,NA,TRBJ2-1,TRBD2,CASSLDSAGNEQFF,TGCGCCAGCAGCTTGGACTCAGCGGGGAACGAGCAGTTCTTC
TRBV4-3,NA,TRBJ2-7,NA,CASSQDVGSPSEQYF,TGCGCCAGCAGCCAAGATGTCGGCAGTCCGAGCGAGCAGTACTTC
TRBV28,NA,TRBJ1-1,NA,CASRGIGTEAFF,TGTGCCAGCAGGGGGATAGGGACCGAAGCTTTCTTT
TRBV9,NA,TRBJ1-1,NA,CASSVDPGGPEAFF,TGTGCCAGCAGCGTTGACCCCGGCGGGCCTGAAGCTTTCTTT
TRBV5-5,once,TRBJ1-5,NA,CASSLGPLGNQPQHF,TGTGCCAGCAGCTTGGGGCCGCTGGGGAATCAGCCCCAGCATTTT
TRBV7-2,NA,TRBJ1-5,NA,CASSLEKGPNQPQHF,TGTGCCAGCAGCTTAGAGAAAGGGCCCAATCAGCCCCAGCATTTT